Included here is one T cell receptor (beta chain) sequence, with context. The data originate from a study of T cell changes during pregnancy in multiple sclerosis. Germline lookup yields CDR1 SGHAT and CDR2 FQNNGV. Deletions cut 2 bases from V and 2 bases from J, with 13 bases between. The CDR3 contains 15 residues. The data were produced by immunoSEQ multiplex PCR, yet TCRdb's version contains in-frame clones alone and is incomplete. This sample carries 69,000 or so clones, approximately 92% of them seen once, and the ten largest clones take about 2.2%. The sample was peripheral blood, taken before pregnancy. The clonotype originates from a female donor with multiple sclerosis, enrolled in a pregnancy study. This chain links TRBV11-2 with TRBJ2-7, with TRBD2 as a possible D gene (6 bases). CDR3 nucleotides: TGTGCCAGCAGCTTATGGGGGGAACCCGCCTACGAGCAGTACTTC. Protein: CASSLWGEPAYEQYF.